This T cell receptor beta chain was identified in a study of yellow fever vaccine responses in identical twins. TCRdb re-called the RT-PCR reads through MiXCR, storing one row per CDR3 protein. Of some 5,900 distinct CDR3 sequences in the sample, 77% were seen once. The V end was cut by 4 bases, the J end by 1 base, with 4 bases between. Germline CDR1 SGHDN, CDR2 FVKESK. The CDR3 runs 12 residues. The chain links TRBV14 to TRBJ1-1; D remains unclear. This TCR came from a young woman who received the yellow fever vaccine. Sequencing was performed on T cells from blood (PBMCs), unsorted or a sorted subset (not recorded which), taken before or after yellow fever vaccination (not recorded which). The CDR3 sequence: CASSPENTEAFF. CDR3 coding DNA: TGTGCCAGCAGCCCCGAGAACACTGAAGCTTTCTTT.